The 15 T cell receptor beta chains in this list originate from one sample, sequenced in a study of OX40 agonist ivuxolimab in advanced cancers. The protocol used for the library was the immunoSEQ multiplex PCR assay. TCRdb mirrors the immuneACCESS table, restricted to in-frame sequences. Some clones are absent from its copies; in checked studies, under half trace to an unresolved V gene, and the reason for the others is unknown. This sample is represented by about 21,000 clones; about 84% of them were singletons. The ten largest clones take up 35% to 40% of the sample. The starting material was CD4+ or CD8+ T cells sorted from blood, obtained in a trial of the OX40 agonist ivuxolimab. The receptors stem from an adult with an advanced solid tumor such as melanoma, head and neck, liver or kidney cancer.

By share, this clone ranks as medium-sized. The gene calls are TRBV5-4 and TRBJ1-6, with a possible D match to TRBD1 (6 bases). The CDR3 length is 15 residues. Germline V gives CDR1 SGHNT, CDR2 YYREEE (reference sequence). V lost 4 bases, J lost 14 bases, and 22 bases lay in between. CDR3 sequence reads: CASSQYEGDKGSLHF. CDR3 coding DNA: TGTGCCAGCAGCCAATATGAGGGGGACAAGGGATCCCTCCACTTT.

J is TRBJ1-2 and V is TRBV2; a weak D match, TRBD1 (6 bases). The CDR3 runs to 13 residues. The germline V gene encodes CDR1 SNHLY and CDR2 FYNNEI. V was trimmed by 6 bases and J by 4 bases, leaving 12 bases between them. CDR3 nucleotide sequence: TGTGCCAGCAGGGCGGGGGGCGGCTATGGCTACACCTTC. Its protein is CASRAGGGYGYTF.

This clone was observed a few times. This rearrangement joins TRBV7-9 to TRBJ1-4; D is possibly TRBD1 (6 bases). Germline V CDR1 and CDR2: SEHNR, FQNEAQ (reference sequence). The CDR3 sequence is 13 residues long. Trimming removed 10 bases at V and 6 bases at J, with 15 bases between. CDR3 nucleotide sequence: TGTGCCATCCGTTCGGGGGGCGATGAAAAACTGTTTTTT. Translated: CAIRSGGDEKLFF.

By share, this clone ranks as large. This CDR3 is also generated by other DNA sequences in the sample. V usage is TRBV14 and J usage is TRBJ2-1; D is undetermined. Germline V CDR1 and CDR2: SGHDN, FVKESK. The CDR3 spans 13 residues. Trimming pared 1 base from V and 9 bases from J, leaving 10 bases between. CDR3: CASSQVAGSEQFF. DNA of the CDR3: TGTGCCAGCAGCCAAGTGGCAGGCTCTGAGCAGTTCTTC.

The CDR3 is CASSEGPPGQGRYEQYF. The CDR3 nucleotides are TGTGCCAGCAGTGAGGGTCCACCGGGACAGGGAAGGTACGAGCAGTACTTC. The chain joins TRBV2 to TRBJ2-7; TRBD1 matches 9 bases. This CDR3 is built from 17 residues. V lost 3 bases and J lost 4; bases outside the gene matches: 13. Germline CDR1 is SNHLY and CDR2 is FYNNEI.

The gene calls are TRBV13 and TRBJ2-1; TRBD2 matches at 13 bases. Germline CDR1 reads PRHDT; CDR2 reads FYEKMQ (reference sequence). V lost 6 bases to trimming and J lost 0 bases; unmatched junction nucleotides: 5. There are 17 residues in the CDR3. The CDR3 here is CASRQTSGGSSYNEQFF. In DNA form, the CDR3 reads TGTGCCAGCAGGCAGACTAGCGGGGGGAGCTCCTACAATGAGCAGTTCTTC.

Only a few counts were recorded for this clone. The DNA of the CDR3 is TGTGCCAGTAACAGGGGGATGAACACTGAAGCTTTCTTT. This codes for CASNRGMNTEAFF. This chain joins TRBV10-3 and TRBJ1-1; 8 bases map to TRBD1. Germline V gene sequence: CDR1 ENHRY, CDR2 SYGVKD. This CDR3 has 13 residues. The ends lost 10 bases at V and 0 bases at J; junction bases unmatched: 4.

The chain joins TRBV7-8 to TRBJ2-3; 7 bases are shared with TRBD2. Germline V CDR1 and CDR2: SGHVS, FQNEAQ. CDR3 size: 20 residues. V lost 5 bases, J lost 0 bases, and 20 bases stayed unmatched. The CDR3 DNA reads as TGTGCCAGCAGCACCACGGAGCGGGGAGGGCGTTCGGATAGCACAGATACGCAGTATTTT. It encodes CASSTTERGGRSDSTDTQYF.

V usage is TRBV6-5 and J usage is TRBJ2-7; D may be TRBD1 (6 bases). Germline V gives CDR1 MNHEY, CDR2 SVGAGI. This CDR3 is built from 15 residues. Trimming pared 5 bases from V and 0 bases from J, leaving 14 bases between. Written as DNA, the CDR3 is TGTGCCAGCAGTACTACAGGGATTATCTCCTACGAGCAGTACTTC. Translated: CASSTTGIISYEQYF.

The chain employs TRBV9 and TRBJ2-1; D is unresolved. CDR3 length: 12 residues. From germline, CDR1 is SGDLS and CDR2 YYNGEE. The V gene lost 2 bases and the J gene lost 8 bases, with 8 bases spanning the gap. CDR3 sequence: CASSVRPDEQFF. The CDR3 DNA reads TGTGCCAGCAGCGTCCGTCCGGATGAGCAGTTCTTC.

The chain employs TRBV6-6 and TRBJ2-5; TRBD1 is a possible D gene (6 bases). V lost 4 bases, J lost 1 base, and 13 bases lay in between. The CDR3 is 15 residues long. The germline V gene has CDR1 MNHNY and CDR2 SVGAGI (reference sequence). The CDR3 is CASSLKGVGQETQYF. The CDR3 DNA is TGTGCCAGCAGTTTGAAGGGGGTGGGCCAAGAGACCCAGTACTTC.

On this clone: One junction end does not reproduce the germline sequence, and a read error may be involved. Here the CDR3 DNA reads TGCAGTGCTAGATTCCCGGACAGGGTATTC. This gives the protein CSARFPDRVF. The chain employs TRBV20-1 and TRBJ1-2; 8 bases match TRBD1. The CDR3 loop spans 10 amino acids. The V gene's germline CDR1 is DFQATT and CDR2 SNEGSKA (reference sequence).

By its share, this clone is medium-sized. This chain links TRBV6-5 with TRBJ2-7; D not certain. Trimming left V 0 bases short and J 3 bases short, with 12 bases between. This CDR3 is built from 15 residues. From germline, CDR1 is MNHEY and CDR2 SVGAGI. CDR3 DNA sequence: TGTGCCAGCAGTTACTCTGAGGCCAGCATCTACGAGCAGTACTTC. Its translation is CASSYSEASIYEQYF.

CDR3 region: CASSFPGGGASSYEQYF. The CDR3, as DNA: TGTGCCAGCAGCTTCCCCGGCGGGGGGGCGAGCTCCTACGAGCAGTACTTC. The chain employs TRBV5-6 and TRBJ2-7; 9 bases align to TRBD2. J was trimmed by 0 bases and V by 2 bases; bases with no gene match: 9. This CDR3 has 17 amino acids. Germline V gene sequence: CDR1 SGHDT, CDR2 YYEEEE.

This sequence joins TRBV6-5 and TRBJ2-5; D unclear. Trimming took 2 bases from V and 2 from J, leaving 9 bases between them. Germline V gene sequence: CDR1 MNHEY, CDR2 SVGAGI. The CDR3 contains 14 residues. The chain's CDR3 is CASSYLQQQETQYF. The CDR3 DNA reads as TGTGCCAGCAGTTACCTTCAGCAGCAAGAGACCCAGTACTTC.